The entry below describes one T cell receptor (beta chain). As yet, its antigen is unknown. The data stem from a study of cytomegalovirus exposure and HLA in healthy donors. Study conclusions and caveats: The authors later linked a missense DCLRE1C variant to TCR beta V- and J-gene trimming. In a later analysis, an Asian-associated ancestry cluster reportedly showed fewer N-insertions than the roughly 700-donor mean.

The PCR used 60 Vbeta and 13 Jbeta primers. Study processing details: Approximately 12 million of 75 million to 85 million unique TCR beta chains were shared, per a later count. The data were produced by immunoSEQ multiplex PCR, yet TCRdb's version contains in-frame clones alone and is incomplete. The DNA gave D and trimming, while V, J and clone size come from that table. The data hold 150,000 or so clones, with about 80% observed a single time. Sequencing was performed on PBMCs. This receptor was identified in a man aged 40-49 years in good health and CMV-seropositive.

The CDR3 sequence is CASSLSGQGEQPQHF. The CDR3 DNA is TGTGCCAGCAGCTTGTCGGGACAGGGCGAGCAGCCCCAGCATTTT. This rearrangement joins TRBV5-6 to TRBJ1-5; 9 bases agree with TRBD1. V dropped 1 base and J dropped 7; count of bases not matched to a gene: 6. Germline lookup yields CDR1 SGHDT and CDR2 YYEEEE. This CDR3 has 15 amino acids.